These 5 T cell receptor beta chains came from one sample sequenced in a study of blood T cell repertoires in COVID-19. The table came from immunoSEQ multiplex PCR; TCRdb's copy has only in-frame clones and leaves some out. The sample lists 95,000 to 120,000 clones, more than 75% occurring once. The sample was peripheral blood. All receptors derive from a middle-aged man with acute or convalescent COVID-19.

A few counts support this clone. This chain uses TRBV27 with TRBJ2-1; D call uncertain. The germline V gene encodes CDR1 MNHEY and CDR2 SMNVEV (reference sequence). Between the trimmed V and J ends, which lost 5 bases and 5 bases, there was a span of 13 bases. CDR3 length equals 14 residues. CDR3 amino acids: CASSTIAADNEQFF. The DNA of the CDR3 is TGTGCCAGCAGTACAATCGCCGCCGACAATGAGCAGTTCTTC.

This clone was seen more than once but under ten times. This chain uses TRBV7-9 with TRBJ2-7, with D maybe TRBD2 (5 bases). Trimming removed 5 bases from V and 4 bases from J, with 18 bases in between. From germline, CDR1 is SEHNR and CDR2 FQNEAQ (reference sequence). The CDR3 has 15 amino acids. CDR3 sequence: CASSLGRGLTYEQYF. Written as DNA, the CDR3 is TGTGCCAGCAGCCTAGGGCGAGGGTTGACGTACGAGCAGTACTTC.

This chain joins TRBV5-1 and TRBJ2-7; 7 nucleotides agree with TRBD1. In germline, CDR1 is SGHRS, CDR2 YFSETQ. Trimming took 0 bases from V and 0 from J; bases not matched to a gene: 6. The CDR3 is 16 amino acids. CDR3 sequence: CASSLGPTGSSYEQYF. For the CDR3, the DNA is TGCGCCAGCAGCTTGGGGCCGACAGGGAGCTCCTACGAGCAGTACTTC.

This chain uses TRBV19 with TRBJ2-2; the D gene is possibly TRBD1 (6 bases). The germline gives CDR1 LNHDA, CDR2 SQIVND (reference sequence). CDR3 length equals 15 residues. Trimming removed 8 bases at V and 0 bases at J, with 13 bases between. The CDR3 nucleotides are TGTGCCAGTGGCCGAGGGGGAACGAACACCGGGGAGCTGTTTTTT. Translating it yields CASGRGGTNTGELFF. The full variable domain, with the rest looked up from reference TRBV19 and TRBJ2-2, is DGGITQSPKYLFRKEGQNVTLSCEQNLNHDAMYWYRQDPGQGLRLIYYSQIVNDFQKGDIAEGYSVSREKKESFPLTVTSAQKNPTAFYLCASGRGGTNTGELFFGEGSRLTVL.

Only a few counts were recorded for this clone. J is TRBJ2-5 and V is TRBV5-1; tentatively, D is TRBD1 (5 bases). This CDR3 has 16 residues. In germline, CDR1 is SGHRS, CDR2 YFSETQ. V gave up 4 bases and J gave up 3 bases, with 19 bases separating them. CDR3 loop: CASSPYDSLIKETQYF. CDR3 bases: TGCGCCAGCAGCCCGTACGACAGCCTAATTAAAGAGACCCAGTACTTC.